What follows are 16 T cell receptor beta chains derived from one specimen sequenced in a study of cytomegalovirus exposure and HLA in healthy donors. The PCR ran on 60 Vbeta and 13 Jbeta primers. The repertoire was sequenced with immunoSEQ multiplex PCR; TCRdb's copy has only in-frame clones and lacks some. Altogether over 150,000 clones are present, approximately 78% being singletons, with the ten largest covering approximately 6.5%. The sample was PBMCs. Receptors were obtained from a woman in her 50s in good health and CMV-seropositive.

Only one count was recorded for this clone. The V gene is TRBV7-8, the J gene TRBJ2-3; TRBD2 might be the D (5 bases). V was clipped by 3 bases and J by 8 bases, with 9 bases between them. The CDR3 has 12 residues. Germline CDR1 SGHVS, CDR2 FQNEAQ. The CDR3 loop is CASSLFEGTQYF. CDR3 nucleotides: TGTGCCAGCAGCTTGTTTGAGGGTACGCAGTATTTT.

This rearrangement joins TRBV14 to TRBJ2-1; 12 bases match TRBD2. CDR1 and CDR2 from the germline V gene are SGHDN and FVKESK. V lost 2 bases to trimming and J lost 0 bases; unmatched junction nucleotides: 11. The CDR3 runs 20 residues. The CDR3 DNA follows: TGTGCCAGCAGCCAACGACCCGGGACTAGCGGGCAGAGCTCCTACAATGAGCAGTTCTTC. Translating gives CASSQRPGTSGQSSYNEQFF. Full variable domain (missing parts from reference TRBV14 and TRBJ2-1): EAGVTQFPSHSVIEKGQTVTLRCDPISGHDNLYWYRRVMGKEIKFLLHFVKESKQDESGMPNNRFLAERTGGTYSTLKVQPAELEDSGVYFCASSQRPGTSGQSSYNEQFFGPGTRLTVL.

The chain carries TRBV4-3 and TRBJ1-4, with 8 bases that match TRBD1. Losses at the gene ends were 2 bases for V and 3 bases for J; bases not matched to a gene: 5. CDR1 is LGHNA and CDR2 is YSLEER in the germline V gene. This CDR3 contains 16 residues. The CDR3 here is CASSQNRGVPNEKLFF. The CDR3 DNA reads TGCGCCAGCAGCCAAAACAGGGGGGTTCCTAATGAAAAACTGTTTTTT.

This clone was counted only a few times. This sequence joins TRBV2 and TRBJ2-7, with a weak D call TRBD1 (5 bases). The CDR3 is made up of 13 amino acids. CDR1 SNHLY and CDR2 FYNNEI come from the germline V gene. V was trimmed by 4 bases and J by 2 bases, leaving 9 bases between them. CDR3 coding DNA: TGTGCCAGCAGTGTAGGGGTCACCTACGAGCAGTACTTC. Protein: CASSVGVTYEQYF.

The rearrangement links TRBV27 to TRBJ2-3; 8 bases agree with TRBD1. Germline V gene data show CDR1 as MNHEY and CDR2 as SMNVEV (reference sequence). The CDR3 runs 15 residues. V was pared by 8 bases and J by 2 bases, with 9 bases of the junction left unmatched. Here the CDR3 reads CASLARDRLTDTQYF. The CDR3 DNA is TGTGCCAGCCTGGCAAGGGACAGGCTCACAGATACGCAGTATTTT.

The rearrangement joins TRBV6-6 to TRBJ2-7; a possible D gene is TRBD1 (6 bases). The germline V gene encodes CDR1 MNHNY and CDR2 SVGAGI (reference sequence). V lost 2 bases and J lost 1, with 9 bases in between. The CDR3 length is 14 residues. Written as DNA, the CDR3 is TGTGCCAGCAGTTACCAAGGGGGTTCCTACGAGCAGTACTTC. Its protein product is CASSYQGGSYEQYF.

This chain's CDR3 is CASSIDGQDNQPQHF. CDR3 coding DNA: TGTGCCAGTAGTATAGATGGGCAGGACAATCAGCCCCAGCATTTT. The genes are TRBV19 and TRBJ1-5; the D is unclear. CDR3 length: 15 residues. Trimming removed 0 bases at V and 3 bases at J, with 9 bases between. The germline V gene encodes CDR1 LNHDA and CDR2 SQIVND (reference sequence). The full variable domain, with the rest looked up from reference TRBV19 and TRBJ1-5, is DGGITQSPKYLFRKEGQNVTLSCEQNLNHDAMYWYRQDPGQGLRLIYYSQIVNDFQKGDIAEGYSVSREKKESFPLTVTSAQKNPTAFYLCASSIDGQDNQPQHFGDGTRLSIL.

The chain is built from TRBV11-3 and TRBJ2-7; 8 nucleotides agree with TRBD1. The V gene's germline CDR1 is SGHNT and CDR2 YENEEA. Unmatched junction bases numbered 7, after V lost 5 bases and J lost 1 base. The CDR3 spans 15 residues. CDR3: CASSAGTGKSYEQYF. CDR3 sequence (DNA): TGTGCCAGCAGCGCCGGGACAGGTAAATCCTACGAGCAGTACTTC. The variable domain in full, with the rest retrieved from reference TRBV11-3 and TRBJ2-7, is EAGVVQSPRYKIIEKKQPVAFWCNPISGHNTLYWYLQNLGQGPELLIRYENEEAVDDSQLPKDRFSAERLKGVDSTLKIQPAELGDSAVYLCASSAGTGKSYEQYFGPGTRLTVT.

The chain is built from TRBV28 and TRBJ2-2; TRBD1 agrees at 10 bases. J gave up 5 bases and V 2 bases, and 5 bases lay outside the gene matches. The CDR3 covers 16 residues. Germline lookup yields CDR1 MDHEN and CDR2 SYDVKM. In DNA, the CDR3 is TGTGCCAGCAGTTTACGACAGGGGGCGACGACCGGGGAGCTGTTTTTT. This encodes CASSLRQGATTGELFF.

This clone appeared a single time. The CDR3 here is CASSLGSAEASPLHF. DNA for the CDR3: TGTGCCAGCAGCTTGGGATCGGCAGAGGCTTCACCCCTCCACTTT. This chain joins TRBV5-4 and TRBJ1-6; D uncertain. This CDR3 has 15 residues. Trimming took off 0 bases at V and 9 bases at J, with 13 bases between the two ends. Germline V gene data show CDR1 as SGHNT and CDR2 as YYREEE (reference sequence).

The rearrangement joins TRBV6-5 to TRBJ1-2, with 9 positions matching TRBD1. In germline, CDR1 is MNHEY, CDR2 SVGAGI. The CDR3 covers 13 residues. The V segment lost 7 bases and the J segment 4 bases; nucleotides outside the gene matches: 4. CDR3 coding DNA: TGTGCCAGCACCAACAGGGGGCTCTATGGCTACACCTTC. It is translated as CASTNRGLYGYTF.

This clone was observed a few times. The chain has TRBV6-5 and TRBJ2-7; unclear D gene. Germline values: CDR1 MNHEY, CDR2 SVGAGI. The ends were cut back, 6 bases at V and 5 bases at J, with 17 bases in the middle. The CDR3 is 14 residues long. The CDR3 bases are TGTGCCAGCAGCCCTCTTGGCTTTAACCACGAGCAGTACTTC. It yields the protein CASSPLGFNHEQYF.

In regard to this clone: The same CDR3 is also encoded by other DNA sequences in this sample. The chain has TRBV5-1 and TRBJ2-3; TRBD1 matches at 10 bases. V was clipped by 1 base and J by 3 bases; unmatched bases: 2. There are 15 residues in the CDR3. Germline V gene sequence: CDR1 SGHRS, CDR2 YFSETQ. CDR3 DNA: TGCGCCAGCAGCTTGAGGACAGGGGGGACAGATACGCAGTATTTT. This encodes CASSLRTGGTDTQYF. The full variable domain, completed using reference TRBV5-1 and TRBJ2-3, is KAGVTQTPRYLIKTRGQQVTLSCSPISGHRSVSWYQQTPGQGLQFLFEYFSETQRNKGNFPGRFSGRQFSNSRSEMNVSTLELGDSALYLCASSLRTGGTDTQYFGPGTRLTVL.

The chain carries TRBV7-9 and TRBJ1-2, with TRBD1 matching over 7 bases. The CDR3 runs 16 residues. The V segment lost 5 bases and the J segment 4 bases; nucleotides outside the gene matches: 13. The germline CDR1 and CDR2 sequences are SEHNR and FQNEAQ (reference sequence). The CDR3 sequence is CASSRSADRESYGYTF. CDR3 nucleotide sequence: TGTGCCAGCAGCCGGTCTGCTGACAGGGAATCCTATGGCTACACCTTC.

The chain couples TRBV5-1 to TRBJ2-7; 8 bases fit TRBD1. This CDR3 has 15 amino acids. Germline V gene sequence: CDR1 SGHRS, CDR2 YFSETQ. With 7 bases clipped from V and 2 bases from J, the junction kept 11 bases outside the gene matches. CDR3 coding DNA: TGCGCCAGCGCGTCGTGGACAGGGCCTACCTACGAGCAGTACTTC. Amino acids: CASASWTGPTYEQYF.

The chain combines TRBV25-1 with TRBJ1-1; 7 bases are shared with TRBD1. The CDR3 spans 13 residues. The V gene end was trimmed by 5 bases and the J gene end by 9 bases; junction bases not matched to a gene: 9. Germline loops: CDR1 MGHDK, CDR2 SYGVNS. The CDR3 DNA sequence: TGTGCCAGCAGTATGCCCGAGGGGGCGAAAGCTTTCTTT. It encodes CASSMPEGAKAFF. Supplemented by reference TRBV25-1 and TRBJ1-1, the full variable domain reads EADIYQTPRYLVIGTGKKITLECSQTMGHDKMYWYQQDPGMELHLIHYSYGVNSTEKGDLSSESTVSRIRTEHFPLTLESARPSHTSQYLCASSMPEGAKAFFGQGTRLTVV.